The clone carrying this T cell receptor beta chain was recorded a few times. Its antigen is unidentified. Sorted cell numbers of roughly 17,000 to 1,100,000, with 10%, 30% or 50% RNA, served as input for naive CD8 libraries. Naive CD8 T cells, phenotype CD8+CD4-CCR7+CD45RA+, were sorted. This record belongs to a study of molecular identifiers for immune sequencing clone quantification. Study-wide findings and caveats: Clones carrying above 20 RNA copies accounted for over 99% of effector molecules, under 1% in naive cells.

The CDR3 consists of 15 residues. Germline V gene lookup returns CDR1 SGHDT and CDR2 YYEEEE. Trimming left V 1 base short and J 1 base short, with 11 bases between. Previously described methods and listed TCR primers were employed for the bulk TCR libraries. In TCRdb, the PCR reads were re-called with MiXCR into one record per CDR3 protein. The table has some 94,000 distinct CDR3 sequences, around a quarter seen once. The chain joins TRBV5-6 to TRBJ1-1, with D possibly matching TRBD1 (6 bases). Input material: naive CD8+ T cells from blood, with Jurkat cell RNA spiked in. Subset defined: FACS-sorted CD8+CD4-CCR7+CD45RA+ naive T cells. The sequence was collected from a human donor in good health. Some libraries in this study had Jurkat cell RNA spiked in. DNA of the CDR3: TGTGCCAGCAGCTTGAGTCGCAGGGGGAACACTGAAGCTTTCTTT. Protein sequence: CASSLSRRGNTEAFF. Combining the CDR3 with reference TRBV5-6 and TRBJ1-1 gives the whole variable domain DAGVTQSPTHLIKTRGQQVTLRCSPKSGHDTVSWYQQALGQGPQFIFQYYEEEERQRGNFPDRFSGHQFPNYSSELNVNALLLGDSALYLCASSLSRRGNTEAFFGQGTRLTVV.